The rows below give T cell receptor beta chains drawn from one sample of a study of T cell responses to AZD1222 COVID-19 vaccine. Assay: immunoSEQ multiplex PCR; the TCRdb copy retains only in-frame clones and omits some. The top ten clones hold about 16% of a sample with under 140,000 clones, around nine tenths of them seen once. Material: peripheral blood, obtained 28 days after the second AZD1222 dose. These receptors came from an adult who received the AZD1222 COVID-19 vaccine. Each CDR3 is given with its conserved first and last residue. A D gene is named only where the DNA matches it firmly. The listing skips clone size in some rows; elsewhere it reads once, few, many or a size class.

. TRBJ1-1 . TRBV25-1 TGTGCCAGCAGTGAAGTGAATTGGGCTGAAGCTTTCTTT CASSEVNWAEAFF
. TRBJ2-7 . TRBV19 TGTGCCAGTAGTACCGCCTACGAGCAGTACTTC CASSTAYEQYF
. TRBJ1-6 . TRBV5-4 TGTGCCAGCAGCTTGTTCGGGGATAATTCACCCCTCCACTTT CASSLFGDNSPLHF
. TRBJ1-2 . TRBV7-9 TGTGCCAGCAGCTTGCGGGGTCCGGATGGCTACACCTTC CASSLRGPDGYTF
. TRBJ1-1 . TRBV7-9 TGTGCCAGCAGCTTAGGGTCCGCGGGCACTGAAGCTTTCTTT CASSLGSAGTEAFF
. TRBJ1-2 . TRBV6-5 TGTGCCAGCAGGACAGTGGGGCGATATGGCTACACCTTC CASRTVGRYGYTF
. TRBJ2-5 . TRBV6-4 TGTGCCAGCAGTTCAGGTTTACAAGAGACCCAGTACTTC CASSSGLQETQYF
. TRBJ1-1 . TRBV12-3/TRBV12-4 TGTGCCAGCAGTCATGGACCGATTGAAGCTTTCTTT CASSHGPIEAFF
. TRBJ1-5 . TRBV19 TGTGCCAGTAGTATTGGGCTGGGGGGGAATCAGCCCCAGCATTTT CASSIGLGGNQPQHF
TRBD1 TRBJ2-5 once TRBV24-1 TGTGCCACCAGTGCCGGGACAGGGCCAGAGACCCAGTACTTC CATSAGTGPETQYF
. TRBJ2-7 . TRBV20-1 TGCAGTGCTAGTGTGCCAGGGTTTTACTACGAGCAGTACTTC CSASVPGFYYEQYF
TRBD2 TRBJ2-3 . TRBV5-4 TGTGCCAGCAGCTCCAAGCGGGGGGGTTATCGGACAGATACGCAGTATTTT CASSSKRGGYRTDTQYF
TRBD1 TRBJ1-2 . TRBV27 TGTGCCAGCAGTTTCCATGGACAGGGTGGCTATGGCTACACCTTC CASSFHGQGGYGYTF
TRBD1 TRBJ2-5 . TRBV7-8 TGTGCCAGCAGCCCCACGGGACAGGTCTTACAAGAGACCCAGTACTTC CASSPTGQVLQETQYF
TRBD1 TRBJ1-1 few TRBV6-4 TGTGCCAGCAGTCTGACAGGGGGTTTTGTCGCTGAAGCTTTCTTT CASSLTGGFVAEAFF
. TRBJ2-3 . TRBV11-3 TGTGCCAGCACCTTCCGGGGCAGAATCACAGATACGCAGTATTTT CASTFRGRITDTQYF
. TRBJ1-6 . TRBV7-3 TGTGCCAGCAGCGCCGCCCCTAGTTCACCCCTCCACTTT CASSAAPSSPLHF
. TRBJ1-6 . TRBV7-8 TGTGCCAGCAGCTTAGCGTCCGCCAGCTCCTATAATTCACCCCTCCACTTT CASSLASASSYNSPLHF
. TRBJ2-1 . TRBV11-1 TGTGCCAGCAGCTTCGGGCAGGGGAGGGATAATGAGCAGTTCTTC CASSFGQGRDNEQFF
. TRBJ2-5 . TRBV7-3 TGTGCCAGCAGCCGTGACAGGCAAGAGACCCAGTACTTC CASSRDRQETQYF
. TRBJ2-7 once TRBV5-1 TGCGCCAGCACCTCGGCGCCAGCTTACGAGCAGTACTTC CASTSAPAYEQYF
TRBD2 TRBJ2-1 . TRBV11-2 TGTGCCAGCAGCTTACAACTAGCGGGAACCTATGAGCAGTTCTTC CASSLQLAGTYEQFF
. TRBJ2-2 . TRBV15 TGTGCCACCAGCAGAGAGGCACGAAGTCTGACCGGGGAGCTGTTTTTT CATSREARSLTGELFF
TRBD1 TRBJ1-2 . TRBV6-5 TGTGCCAGCAGCCCAACGGCAGGGGGGAACTATGGCTACACCTTC CASSPTAGGNYGYTF
. TRBJ2-2 . TRBV9 TGTGCCAGCAGCGGCCCTGTGGGGGCTCACACCGGGGAGCTGTTTTTT CASSGPVGAHTGELFF
TRBD1 TRBJ2-7 . TRBV10-3 TGTGCCATCAGCCCCACCGGGGGACAGGGGACCTACGAGCAGTACTTC CAISPTGGQGTYEQYF
. TRBJ2-2 . TRBV5-4 TGTGCCAGCAGCTTGAGGGGGAGTGGCACCGGGGAGCTGTTTTTT CASSLRGSGTGELFF
. TRBJ1-3 . TRBV12-2 TGTGCAAGTCGCTTCCCCGGGACAGGGGGTGGAAACACCATATATTTT CASRFPGTGGGNTIYF
. TRBJ1-5 . TRBV6-5 TGTGCCAGCAGGAGCGGTGGGAGCAATCAGCCCCAGCATTTT CASRSGGSNQPQHF
. TRBJ2-2 . TRBV10-2 TGCGCCAGCCAGGTTGGGACCGGGGAGCTGTTTTTT CASQVGTGELFF
TRBD1 TRBJ2-2 . TRBV18 TGTGCCAGCTCACGAAATTCACAGGGGGTGACCGGGGAGCTGTTTTTT CASSRNSQGVTGELFF
. TRBJ1-1 . TRBV11-1 TGTGCCAGCAGGTCGGAGTCCATGAACACTGAAGCTTTCTTT CASRSESMNTEAFF
. TRBJ1-6 . TRBV29-1 TGCAGCGTTGAGAAAGGACAGCCGAGAAGCAATAATTCACCCCTCCACTTT CSVEKGQPRSNNSPLHF
. TRBJ1-1 . TRBV7-9 TGTGCCAGCAGCGGGAGCGGTTGGAACACTGAAGCTTTCTTT CASSGSGWNTEAFF
TRBD1 TRBJ2-5 . TRBV9 TGTGCCAGCAGCTCGGGACAGGCCCAAGAGACCCAGTACTTC CASSSGQAQETQYF
TRBD2 TRBJ2-7 once TRBV27 TGTGCCAGCAGTTCGGTTTCCGGGACTAGCGGGAGGGCCAACGAGCAGTACTTC CASSSVSGTSGRANEQYF